The T cell receptor beta chain under discussion was sequenced for a study of shared clonotypes between healthy human individuals. Findings and caveats of the study: What naive subsets generally showed was a larger estimated richness than memory subsets showed.

In regard to this clone: Antigen specificity is unknown.

CDR1 MNHNY and CDR2 SVGAGI come from the germline V gene (reference sequence). V was clipped by 2 bases and J by 4 bases; unmatched bases: 6. This CDR3 has 15 residues. Replicate PCRs for sorted subsets used approximately 190 ng DNA; this equaled 25,000 to 35,000 T cell genomes. The repertoire was sequenced with immunoSEQ multiplex PCR; TCRdb's copy has only in-frame clones and lacks some. The data show about a million clones, approximately 80% seen once. This sequence was found in a man between 18 and 35 years old in good health. The sample consisted of memory CD4+ T cells sorted from blood. Indicated subset: CD45RA-negative fraction. The chain combines TRBV6-6 with TRBJ1-2; 8 bases are a match to TRBD1. The CDR3 is CASSYLGQGGYGYTF. In nucleotides, the CDR3 is TGTGCCAGCAGTTACCTCGGACAGGGAGGCTATGGCTACACCTTC.